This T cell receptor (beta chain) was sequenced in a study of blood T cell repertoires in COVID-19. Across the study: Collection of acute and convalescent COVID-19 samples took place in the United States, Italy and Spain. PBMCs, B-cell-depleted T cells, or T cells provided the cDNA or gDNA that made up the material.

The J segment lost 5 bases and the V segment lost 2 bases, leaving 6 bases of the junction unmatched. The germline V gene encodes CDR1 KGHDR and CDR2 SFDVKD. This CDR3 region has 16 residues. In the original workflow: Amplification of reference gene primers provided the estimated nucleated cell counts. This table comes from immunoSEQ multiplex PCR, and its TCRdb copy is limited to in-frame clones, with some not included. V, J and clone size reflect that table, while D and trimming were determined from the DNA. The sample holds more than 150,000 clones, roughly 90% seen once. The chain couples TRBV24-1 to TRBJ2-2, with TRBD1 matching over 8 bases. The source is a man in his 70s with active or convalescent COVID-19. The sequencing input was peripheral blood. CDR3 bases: TGTGCCACCAGTGATTCCGGACAGGGTAGGACCGGGGAGCTGTTTTTT. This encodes CATSDSGQGRTGELFF.